These T cell receptor beta chains were read from a single sample in a study of shared clonotypes between healthy human individuals. Assay: immunoSEQ multiplex PCR; the TCRdb copy retains only in-frame clones and omits some. Of over a million clones detected, more than 95% appear once; the ten largest clones hold roughly 1.2%. The sequencing input was naive CD4+ T cells sorted from blood. These receptors came from a man aged 25-45 years in good health. Both conserved end residues are part of each CDR3. Fields, in order: V gene, D gene, J gene, clone size, CDR3 DNA, CDR3 protein. The D gene is left open where the match is weak. Expanded clones are given a class, and other clones once, few, many or no size at all.

TRBV28,TRBD2,TRBJ2-7,NA,TGTGCCAGCAGTTGGACTAGCGGTTCGGGGGAGCAGTACTTC,CASSWTSGSGEQYF
TRBV9,NA,TRBJ1-5,NA,TGTGCCAGCAGCGTCGACAGCCGCAATCAGCCCCAGCATTTT,CASSVDSRNQPQHF
TRBV7-6,NA,TRBJ2-1,NA,TGTGCCAGCAGCTTAGGAAGGGGTTTTGACAATGAGCAGTTCTTC,CASSLGRGFDNEQFF
TRBV5-4,NA,TRBJ2-6,NA,TGTGCCAGCAGGAGTAATAATGGGGCCAACGTCCTGACTTTC,CASRSNNGANVLTF
TRBV6-5,NA,TRBJ2-4,NA,TGTGCCAGCAGTTACGGGCCGGGGGTGAACATTCAGTACTTC,CASSYGPGVNIQYF
TRBV9,NA,TRBJ2-3,NA,TGTGCCAGCAGCGTAGCTGGCACAGATGCGCAGTATTTT,CASSVAGTDAQYF
TRBV5-1,TRBD2,TRBJ2-3,NA,TGCGCCAGCAGCTTGAGACTAGCGGATAGCACAGATACGCAGTATTTT,CASSLRLADSTDTQYF
TRBV27,NA,TRBJ2-7,NA,NA,CASSSSESRYEQYF
TRBV4-3,TRBD2,TRBJ2-1,NA,TGCGCCAGCTCGGGAGGGCTCTCCTACAATGAGCAGTTCTTC,CASSGGLSYNEQFF
TRBV5-5,NA,TRBJ2-7,NA,TGTGCCAGCAGCTTGGACACCACTGGTGAGCAGTACTTC,CASSLDTTGEQYF
TRBV28,NA,TRBJ2-7,NA,TGTGCCAGCAGTTTATCTCTCGGGGGATGGGGGTACGAGCAGTACTTC,CASSLSLGGWGYEQYF
TRBV11-2,TRBD1,TRBJ2-1,NA,TGTGCCAGCAGCCCGGGACAGGGAGGTGAGCAGTTCTTC,CASSPGQGGEQFF
TRBV2,NA,TRBJ2-7,NA,TGTGCCAGCAGGGCGGACAGCTCCTACGAGCAGTACTTC,CASRADSSYEQYF
TRBV4-2,NA,TRBJ1-5,NA,TGTGCCAGCAGCCAAGTGGGGGTCCGGACAGTCCGCAATCAGCCCCAGCATTTT,CASSQVGVRTVRNQPQHF
TRBV18,TRBD2,TRBJ2-7,once,TGTGCCAGCTCGCCGACTAGCGGGGTGAGCTACGAGCAGTACTTC,CASSPTSGVSYEQYF
TRBV5-4,NA,TRBJ2-7,NA,TGTGCCAGCAGCTTGTTCAACTCCTACGAGCAGTACTTC,CASSLFNSYEQYF
TRBV18,NA,TRBJ2-1,NA,TGTGCCAGCTCACGGGGGCGAGTTTTAGGGGCGGGAGACAATGAGCAGTTCTTC,CASSRGRVLGAGDNEQFF
TRBV27,NA,TRBJ2-7,NA,TGTGCCAGCAGTCGAAGGTCCGCTAGCGACTACGAGCAGTACTTC,CASSRRSASDYEQYF
TRBV7-2,NA,TRBJ2-7,NA,TGTGCCAGCAGCCGGACAGGGAGGGACTACGAGCAGTACTTC,CASSRTGRDYEQYF
TRBV6-6,TRBD1,TRBJ2-4,NA,TGTGCCAGCAGCACAGGGGCCTCTTTAGCCAAAAACATTCAGTACTTC,CASSTGASLAKNIQYF
TRBV15,NA,TRBJ1-2,few,TGTGCCACCAGCAGAGAAGGGGGTTGGGCGAACTATGGCTACACCTTC,CATSREGGWANYGYTF
TRBV18,TRBD1,TRBJ1-4,NA,TGTGCCAGCTCACTTAAATATGGACAGGGTCTGTTTTTT,CASSLKYGQGLFF
TRBV7-6,TRBD1,TRBJ1-3,NA,TGTGCCAGCAGCCCTCGGACAGGGGGAAACACCATATATTTT,CASSPRTGGNTIYF
TRBV29-1,NA,TRBJ1-1,NA,TGCAGCGTCGGGGCCCCTCCTGCTTTGAACACTGAAGCTTTCTTT,CSVGAPPALNTEAFF
TRBV5-2,NA,TRBJ1-2,NA,TGTGCCAGCAAACAATATGGAGTACGAAAGACCTATGGCTACACCTTC,CASKQYGVRKTYGYTF
TRBV15,NA,TRBJ2-5,NA,TGTGCCACCAGAATACGGGGGAACCAAGAGACCCAGTACTTC,CATRIRGNQETQYF
TRBV14,NA,TRBJ2-3,NA,TGTGCCAGCAGCCAAGATTCTCCGGGGGTGGTAACAGATACGCAGTATTTT,CASSQDSPGVVTDTQYF
TRBV2,NA,TRBJ1-5,NA,TGTGCCAGCAGTGTGAGACAATTAGGTCAGCCCCAGCATTTT,CASSVRQLGQPQHF
TRBV19,NA,TRBJ2-1,NA,TGTGCCAGTACCACCATCGGGACACCCTCCTACAATGAGCAGTTCTTC,CASTTIGTPSYNEQFF
TRBV30,NA,TRBJ2-7,NA,TGTGCCTGGAATCGGGACTTCTCCTACGAGCAGTACTTC,CAWNRDFSYEQYF
TRBV5-6,TRBD2,TRBJ2-1,NA,TGTGCCAGCAGCTTGGTTCTAGCGGGAGGTTGGGGTGGTCACAATGAGCAGTTCTTC,CASSLVLAGGWGGHNEQFF